What follows describes a single T cell receptor beta chain. Germline CDR1 MNHEY, CDR2 SVGAGI. CDR3 length equals 15 residues. V was pared by 5 bases and J by 3 bases, with 9 bases of the junction left unmatched. The sample is drawn from a study of blood T cell repertoires in COVID-19. Study-level information: Italy, Spain and the United States were the sources of the convalescent and acute COVID-19 samples.

Methods used by the authors: Amplification with reference gene primers provided the estimates of nucleated cell counts. This table comes from immunoSEQ multiplex PCR, and its TCRdb copy is limited to in-frame clones, with some not included. The DNA gave D and trimming, while V, J and clone size come from that table. The repertoire holds 50,000 to 65,000 clones, with 65% to 85% as singletons. The chain couples TRBV6-5 to TRBJ2-5, with 7 bases identical to TRBD1. Source material: peripheral blood. The sequence was collected from a human donor in a cohort sampled during active COVID-19. The CDR3 region has the DNA TGTGCCAGCAGTAGGTCCGGGACAGCAAAAGAGACCCAGTACTTC. Its protein product is CASSRSGTAKETQYF.